The sequence of this T cell receptor (beta chain) was determined in a study of blood T cell repertoires in COVID-19. Study-wide context: Researchers got acute and convalescent COVID-19 samples from the United States, Italy and Spain. PBMCs, B-cell-depleted T cells, or T cells provided the cDNA or gDNA that made up the material.

The ends lost 6 bases at V and 7 bases at J; junction bases unmatched: 13. CDR3 size: 15 residues. Germline CDR1 and CDR2: MNHEY and SVGAGI. In the original analysis: By means of reference gene primer amplification, nucleated cell counts were estimated. TCRdb's copy holds only in-frame clones and misses some; the assay was immunoSEQ multiplex PCR. Clone size and the V and J calls come from that table; the DNA yielded D and trimming. Altogether some 150,000 clones are present, around 90% being singletons, with the ten largest covering roughly 4%. This chain connects TRBV6-5 to TRBJ1-2, with TRBD1 identical over 8 bases. This TCR was sampled from a woman aged 55-69 years with active or convalescent COVID-19. Sequencing input: peripheral blood. The CDR3 region is CASSRQGRDGGGYTF. The CDR3 nucleotides are TGTGCCAGCAGCCGACAGGGGAGAGACGGCGGTGGCTACACCTTC.